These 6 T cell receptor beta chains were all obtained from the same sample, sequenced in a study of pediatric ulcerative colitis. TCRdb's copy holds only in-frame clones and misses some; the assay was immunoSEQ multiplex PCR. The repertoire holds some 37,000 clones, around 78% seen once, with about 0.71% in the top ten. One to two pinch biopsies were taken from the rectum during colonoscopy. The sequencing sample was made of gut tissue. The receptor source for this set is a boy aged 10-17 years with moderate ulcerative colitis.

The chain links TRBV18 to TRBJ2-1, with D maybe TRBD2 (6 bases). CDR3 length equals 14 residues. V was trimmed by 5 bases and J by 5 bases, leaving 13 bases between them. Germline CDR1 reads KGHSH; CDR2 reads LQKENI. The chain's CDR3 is CASSSIGGDNEQFF. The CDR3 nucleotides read TGTGCCAGCTCATCAATTGGCGGGGACAATGAGCAGTTCTTC.

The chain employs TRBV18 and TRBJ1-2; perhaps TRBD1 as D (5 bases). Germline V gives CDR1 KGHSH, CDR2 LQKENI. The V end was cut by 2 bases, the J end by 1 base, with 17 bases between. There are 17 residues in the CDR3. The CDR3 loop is CASSPAAGLGFNYGYTF. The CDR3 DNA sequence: TGTGCCAGCTCACCAGCAGCAGGGTTGGGGTTTAACTATGGCTACACCTTC. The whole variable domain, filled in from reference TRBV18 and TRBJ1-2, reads NAGVMQNPRHLVRRRGQEARLRCSPMKGHSHVYWYRQLPEEGLKFMVYLQKENIIDESGMPKERFSAEFPKEGPSILRIQQVVRGDSAAYFCASSPAAGLGFNYGYTFGSGTRLTVV.

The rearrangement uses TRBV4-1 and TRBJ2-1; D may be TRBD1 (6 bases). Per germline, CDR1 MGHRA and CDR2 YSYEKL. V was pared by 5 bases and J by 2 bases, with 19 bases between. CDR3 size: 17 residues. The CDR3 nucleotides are TGCGCCAGCAGCGCCCTGCTCACAGGGAACCCCTACAATGAGCAGTTCTTC. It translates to CASSALLTGNPYNEQFF.

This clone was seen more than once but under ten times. CDR3 region: CASSKRSEKLFF. The CDR3 DNA sequence: TGTGCCAGCAGCAAGCGATCCGAAAAACTGTTTTTT. This chain links TRBV28 with TRBJ1-4; D gene uncertain. Trimming took off 6 bases at V and 8 bases at J, with 10 bases between the two ends. Germline CDR1 reads MDHEN; CDR2 reads SYDVKM. This CDR3 has 12 amino acids.

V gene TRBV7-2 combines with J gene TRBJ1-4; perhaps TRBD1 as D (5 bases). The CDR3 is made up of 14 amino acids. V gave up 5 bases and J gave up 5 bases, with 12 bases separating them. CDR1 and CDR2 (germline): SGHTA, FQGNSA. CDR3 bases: TGTGCCAGCAGCCCTAGACAGTGGAATGAAAAACTGTTTTTT. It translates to CASSPRQWNEKLFF.

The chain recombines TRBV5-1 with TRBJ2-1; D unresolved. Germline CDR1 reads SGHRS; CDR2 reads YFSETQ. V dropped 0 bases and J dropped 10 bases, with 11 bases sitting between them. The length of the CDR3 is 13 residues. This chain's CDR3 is CASSLAGLVEQFF. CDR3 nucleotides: TGCGCCAGCAGCTTGGCCGGTTTGGTAGAGCAGTTCTTC.